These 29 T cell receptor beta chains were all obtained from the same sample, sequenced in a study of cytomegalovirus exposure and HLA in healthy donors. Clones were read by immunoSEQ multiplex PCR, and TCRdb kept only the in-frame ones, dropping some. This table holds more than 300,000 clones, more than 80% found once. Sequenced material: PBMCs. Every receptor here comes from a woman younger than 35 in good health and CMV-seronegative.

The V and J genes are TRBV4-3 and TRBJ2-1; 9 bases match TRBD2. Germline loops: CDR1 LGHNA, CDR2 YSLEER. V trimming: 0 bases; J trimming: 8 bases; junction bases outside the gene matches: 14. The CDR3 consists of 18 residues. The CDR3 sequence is CASSQDGASGRRVDEQFF. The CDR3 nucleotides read TGCGCCAGCAGCCAAGACGGGGCGAGCGGGAGGAGGGTTGATGAGCAGTTCTTC.

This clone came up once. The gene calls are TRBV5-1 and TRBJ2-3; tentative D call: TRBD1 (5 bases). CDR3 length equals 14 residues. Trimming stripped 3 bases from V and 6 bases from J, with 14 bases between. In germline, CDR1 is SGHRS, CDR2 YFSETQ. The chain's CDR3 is CASSWASSGDTQYF. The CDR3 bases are TGCGCCAGCAGCTGGGCTTCGTCAGGGGATACGCAGTATTTT.

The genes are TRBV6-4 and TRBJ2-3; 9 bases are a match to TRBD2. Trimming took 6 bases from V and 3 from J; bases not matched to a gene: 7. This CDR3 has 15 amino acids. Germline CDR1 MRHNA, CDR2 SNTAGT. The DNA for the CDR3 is TGTGCCAGCAGGGATAGCGGGAGTGGGACAGATACGCAGTATTTT. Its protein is CASRDSGSGTDTQYF.

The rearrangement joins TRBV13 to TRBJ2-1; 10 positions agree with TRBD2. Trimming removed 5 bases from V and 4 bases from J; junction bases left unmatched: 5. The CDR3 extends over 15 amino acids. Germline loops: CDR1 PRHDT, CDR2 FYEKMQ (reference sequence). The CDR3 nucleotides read TGTGCCAGCAGCCCGGGACTAGCGCTTTACAATGAGCAGTTCTTC. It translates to CASSPGLALYNEQFF. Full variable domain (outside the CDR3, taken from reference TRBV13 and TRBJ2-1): AAGVIQSPRHLIKEKRETATLKCYPIPRHDTVYWYQQGPGQDPQFLISFYEKMQSDKGSIPDRFSAQQFSDYHSELNMSSLELGDSALYFCASSPGLALYNEQFFGPGTRLTVL.

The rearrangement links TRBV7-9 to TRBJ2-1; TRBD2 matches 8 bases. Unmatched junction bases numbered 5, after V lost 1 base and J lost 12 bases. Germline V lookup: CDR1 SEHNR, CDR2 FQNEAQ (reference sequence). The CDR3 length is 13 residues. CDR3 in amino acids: CASSLGGLVTQFF. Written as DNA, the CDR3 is TGTGCCAGCAGCTTAGGGGGACTAGTGACGCAGTTCTTC.

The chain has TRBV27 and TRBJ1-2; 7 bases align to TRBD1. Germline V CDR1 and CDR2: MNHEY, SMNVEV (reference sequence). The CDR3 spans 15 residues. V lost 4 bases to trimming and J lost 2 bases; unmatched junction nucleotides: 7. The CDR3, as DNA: TGTGCCAGCAGTTCGGCCTACAGGGGAAACTATGGCTACACCTTC. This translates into CASSSAYRGNYGYTF.

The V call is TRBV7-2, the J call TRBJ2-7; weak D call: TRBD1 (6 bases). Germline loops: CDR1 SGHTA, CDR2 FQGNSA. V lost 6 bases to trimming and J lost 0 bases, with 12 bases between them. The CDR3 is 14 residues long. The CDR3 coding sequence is TGTGCCAGCAGGACCAGGACAGACTCCTACGAGCAGTACTTC. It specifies CASRTRTDSYEQYF.

The CDR3 sequence is CASSSRAGNEQFF. CDR3 bases: TGTGCCAGCAGCTCGAGGGCCGGCAATGAGCAGTTCTTC. The rearrangement links TRBV5-4 to TRBJ2-1; D may be TRBD2 (5 bases). V was clipped by 3 bases and J by 6 bases, with 10 bases between them. The CDR3 has 13 residues. CDR1 SGHNT and CDR2 YYREEE come from the germline V gene (reference sequence).

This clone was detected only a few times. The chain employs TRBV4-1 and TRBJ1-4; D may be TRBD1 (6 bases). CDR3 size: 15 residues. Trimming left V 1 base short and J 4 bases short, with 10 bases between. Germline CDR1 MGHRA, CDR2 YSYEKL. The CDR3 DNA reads TGCGCCAGCAGCCAAGGACAGGCGATTAATGAAAAACTGTTTTTT. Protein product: CASSQGQAINEKLFF.

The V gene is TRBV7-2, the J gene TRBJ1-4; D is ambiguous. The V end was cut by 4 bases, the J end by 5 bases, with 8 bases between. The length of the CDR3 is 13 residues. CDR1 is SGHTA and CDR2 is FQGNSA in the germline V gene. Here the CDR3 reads CASSSQLNEKLFF. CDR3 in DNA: TGTGCCAGCAGCTCCCAGTTAAATGAAAAACTGTTTTTT.

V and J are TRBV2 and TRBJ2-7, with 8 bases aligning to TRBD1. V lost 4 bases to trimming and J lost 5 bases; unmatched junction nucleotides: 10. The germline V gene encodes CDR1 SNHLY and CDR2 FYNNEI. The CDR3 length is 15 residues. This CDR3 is CASSGIWTGRDEQYF. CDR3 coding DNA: TGTGCCAGCAGTGGAATTTGGACAGGGCGGGACGAGCAGTACTTC.

The CDR3 DNA reads TGTGCCAGCAGTTCCGGGTCCTACAATGAGCAGTTCTTC. Translation: CASSSGSYNEQFF. This rearrangement joins TRBV28 to TRBJ2-1; the D is unclear. The CDR3 totals 13 residues. CDR1 and CDR2 (germline): MDHEN, SYDVKM. V was cut by 4 bases and J by 1 base, with 5 bases left in between.

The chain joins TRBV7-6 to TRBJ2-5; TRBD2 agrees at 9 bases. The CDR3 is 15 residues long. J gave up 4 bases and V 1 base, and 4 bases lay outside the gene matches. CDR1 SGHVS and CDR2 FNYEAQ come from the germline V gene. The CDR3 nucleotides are TGTGCCAGCAGCTTAGTAGCGGGAGCTCGAGAGACCCAGTACTTC. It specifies CASSLVAGARETQYF. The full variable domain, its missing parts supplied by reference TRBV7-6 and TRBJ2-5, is GAGVSQSPRYKVTKRGQDVALRCDPISGHVSLYWYRQALGQGPEFLTYFNYEAQQDKSGLPNDRFSAERPEGSISTLTIQRTEQRDSAMYRCASSLVAGARETQYFGPGTRLLVL.

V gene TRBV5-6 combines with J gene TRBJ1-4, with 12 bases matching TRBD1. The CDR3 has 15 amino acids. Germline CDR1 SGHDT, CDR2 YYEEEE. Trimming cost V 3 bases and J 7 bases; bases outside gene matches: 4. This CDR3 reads CASSWGQGAGEKLFF. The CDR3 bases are TGTGCCAGCAGCTGGGGACAGGGGGCGGGTGAAAAACTGTTTTTT.

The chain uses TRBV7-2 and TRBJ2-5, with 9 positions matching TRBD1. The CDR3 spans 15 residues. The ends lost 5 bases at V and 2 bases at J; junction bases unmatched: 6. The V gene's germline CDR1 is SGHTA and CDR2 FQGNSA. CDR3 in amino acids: CASSRAGTGQETQYF. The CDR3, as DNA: TGTGCCAGCAGCCGTGCCGGGACAGGGCAAGAGACCCAGTACTTC.

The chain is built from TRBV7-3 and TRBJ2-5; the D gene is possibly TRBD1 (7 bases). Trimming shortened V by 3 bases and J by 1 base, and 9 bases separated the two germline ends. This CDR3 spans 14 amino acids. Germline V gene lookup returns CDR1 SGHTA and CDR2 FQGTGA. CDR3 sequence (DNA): TGTGCCAGCAGCTTCCAGGGGGGCCAAGAGACCCAGTACTTC. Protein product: CASSFQGGQETQYF.

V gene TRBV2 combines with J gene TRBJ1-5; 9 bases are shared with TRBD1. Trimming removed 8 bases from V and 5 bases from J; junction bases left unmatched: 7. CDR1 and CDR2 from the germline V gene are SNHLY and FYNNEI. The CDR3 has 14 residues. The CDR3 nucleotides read TGTGCCAGCGGGGAGGACAGGGGCTATCAGCCCCAGCATTTT. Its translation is CASGEDRGYQPQHF.

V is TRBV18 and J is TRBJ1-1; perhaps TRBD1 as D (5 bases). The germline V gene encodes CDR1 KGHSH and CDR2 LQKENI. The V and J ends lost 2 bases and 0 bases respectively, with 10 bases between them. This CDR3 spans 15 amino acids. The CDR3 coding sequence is TGTGCCAGCTCACCAACCGACAGATTGAACACTGAAGCTTTCTTT. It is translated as CASSPTDRLNTEAFF.

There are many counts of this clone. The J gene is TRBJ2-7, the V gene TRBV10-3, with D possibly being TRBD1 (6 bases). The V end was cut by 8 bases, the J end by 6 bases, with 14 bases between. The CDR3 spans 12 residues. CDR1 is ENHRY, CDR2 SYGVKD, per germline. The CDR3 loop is CAIQDTGPEQYF. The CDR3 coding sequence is TGTGCCATCCAAGACACAGGGCCCGAGCAGTACTTC.

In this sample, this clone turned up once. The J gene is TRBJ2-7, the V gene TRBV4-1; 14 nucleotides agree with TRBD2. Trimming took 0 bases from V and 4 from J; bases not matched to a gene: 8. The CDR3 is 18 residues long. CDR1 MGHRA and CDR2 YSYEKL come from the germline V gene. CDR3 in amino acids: CASSQETGTSGSEYEQYF. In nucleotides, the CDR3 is TGCGCCAGCAGCCAAGAAACAGGGACTAGCGGGAGTGAATACGAGCAGTACTTC.

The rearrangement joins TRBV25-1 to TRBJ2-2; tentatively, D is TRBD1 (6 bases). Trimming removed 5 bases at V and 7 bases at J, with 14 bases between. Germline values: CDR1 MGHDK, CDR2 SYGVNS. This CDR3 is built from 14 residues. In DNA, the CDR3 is TGTGCCAGCAGTTCAGGGGATGCGAGCGGGGAGCTGTTTTTT. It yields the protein CASSSGDASGELFF.

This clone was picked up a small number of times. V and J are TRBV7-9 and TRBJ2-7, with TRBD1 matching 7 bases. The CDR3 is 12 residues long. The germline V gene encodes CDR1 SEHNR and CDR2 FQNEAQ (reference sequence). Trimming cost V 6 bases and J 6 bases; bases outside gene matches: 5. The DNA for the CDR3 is TGTGCCAGCAGAGGGGGCAGGTCCGAGCAGTACTTC. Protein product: CASRGGRSEQYF.

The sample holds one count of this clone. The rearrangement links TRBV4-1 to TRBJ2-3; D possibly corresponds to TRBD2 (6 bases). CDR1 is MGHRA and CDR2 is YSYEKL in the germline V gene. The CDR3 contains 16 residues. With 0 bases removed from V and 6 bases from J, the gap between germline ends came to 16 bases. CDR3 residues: CASSQDVETGVDTQYF. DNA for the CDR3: TGCGCCAGCAGCCAAGATGTGGAAACGGGGGTGGATACGCAGTATTTT.

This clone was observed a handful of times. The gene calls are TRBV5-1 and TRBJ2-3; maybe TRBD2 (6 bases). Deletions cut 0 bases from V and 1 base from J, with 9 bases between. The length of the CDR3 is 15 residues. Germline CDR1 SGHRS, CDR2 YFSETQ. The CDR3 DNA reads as TGCGCCAGCAGCTTGGCGGCTAGCGGCACAGATACGCAGTATTTT. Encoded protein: CASSLAASGTDTQYF.

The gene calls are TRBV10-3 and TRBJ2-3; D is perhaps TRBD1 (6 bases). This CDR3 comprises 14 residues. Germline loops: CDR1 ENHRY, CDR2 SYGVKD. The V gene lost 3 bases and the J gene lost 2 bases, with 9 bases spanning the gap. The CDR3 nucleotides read TGTGCCATCAGTGAAACAGGGTACACAGATACGCAGTATTTT. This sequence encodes CAISETGYTDTQYF.

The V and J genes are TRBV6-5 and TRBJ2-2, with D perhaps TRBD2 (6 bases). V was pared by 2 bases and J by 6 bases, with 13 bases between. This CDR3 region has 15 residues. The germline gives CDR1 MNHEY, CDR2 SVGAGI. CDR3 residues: CASSYGGVQAGELFF. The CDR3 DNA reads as TGTGCCAGCAGTTACGGAGGGGTACAAGCCGGGGAGCTGTTTTTT.

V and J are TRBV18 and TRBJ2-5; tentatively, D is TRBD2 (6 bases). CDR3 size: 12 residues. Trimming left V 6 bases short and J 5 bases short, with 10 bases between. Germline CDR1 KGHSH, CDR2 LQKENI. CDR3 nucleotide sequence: TGTGCCAGCTCGGCGGGGCGGGAGACCCAGTACTTC. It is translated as CASSAGRETQYF.

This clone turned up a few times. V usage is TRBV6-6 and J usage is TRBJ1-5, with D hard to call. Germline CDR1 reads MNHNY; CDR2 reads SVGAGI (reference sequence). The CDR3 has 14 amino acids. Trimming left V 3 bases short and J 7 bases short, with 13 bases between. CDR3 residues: CASSYWPGYQPQHF. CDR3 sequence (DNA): TGTGCCAGCAGTTATTGGCCCGGGTACCAGCCCCAGCATTTT.

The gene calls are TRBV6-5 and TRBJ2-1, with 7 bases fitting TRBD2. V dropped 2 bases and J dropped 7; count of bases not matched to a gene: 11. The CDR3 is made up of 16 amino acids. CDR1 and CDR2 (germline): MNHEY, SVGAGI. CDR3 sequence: CASSYGGGGSGNEQFF. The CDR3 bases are TGTGCCAGCAGTTACGGCGGCGGCGGGAGTGGGAATGAGCAGTTCTTC.